What follows is one T cell receptor beta chain and its context. What it binds is not known. Combining iRepertoire HTBI primers with Arm-PCR of CDR3 regions, the authors built TCR beta libraries. TCRdb recomputed calls from the multiplex PCR reads with MiXCR, one row per CDR3 protein. Of hundreds of thousands of distinct CDR3 sequences in the sample, approximately 15% were seen once. Time point noted: newly diagnosed GD, antithyroid drugs for less than 3 months. From RNA extracted from PBMCs, the TCR library was made. Germline CDR1 reads DFQATT; CDR2 reads SNEGSKA (reference sequence). This CDR3 has 13 amino acids. The germline V and J ends were trimmed by 5 bases and 0 bases, with 11 bases remaining between them. The data belong to a study of regulatory T cells in long-lasting Graves disease. Findings of the study overall: Among the persistent patients, 2,500 to 3,000 public clonotypes were shared, more than the 950 to 1,000 shared among new patients. The study found lower TCR diversity in persistent Graves' patients than in newly diagnosed ones.

A further study also used this sample, focusing on T cells in Graves' hyperthyroidism and ophthalmopathy. Turning to that study: Clinical symptoms, serum thyroxine and TRAb, thyroid ultrasound and orbital computed tomography were used for the diagnoses. Ophthalmopathy was distinguished from stable hyperthyroidism by 13 V-J signatures.

The material was peripheral blood mononuclear cells (PBMCs), obtained at new diagnosis, from a patient treated with antithyroid drugs. This rearrangement joins TRBV20-1 to TRBJ2-7; possibly TRBD1 for D (6 bases). The sequence was obtained from a woman aged 25 to 39 with Graves disease. Here the CDR3 DNA reads TGCAGTGCTTTGGACAGCTACTCCTACGAGCAGTACTTC. This codes for CSALDSYSYEQYF.